Here is one TCR beta chain with its context. This clonotype was counted at least ten times. It lacks a known antigen. Base quality data are lacking; no much larger clone is found one base away. Trimming at the junction amounts to 6 bases on V and 0 bases on J, and the germline ends lie 9 bases apart. Including cysteine and phenylalanine, the CDR3 has 14 amino acids. CDR3 DNA only is kept here, 42 bases in frame from base 1. Looking up the germline V gene yields CDR1 SGHVS and CDR2 FQNEAQ. This sample is drawn from a study of T cell repertoires in cytomegalovirus infection (dated by TCRdb to the late 2010s). In terms of the full investigation: Donor HLA type was relevant to the analysis, because carriage of CMV infection together with the matching HLA type was indicated by public TCR beta signatures. The paper as a whole reports these results and caveats: The ex vivo response was dominated by HLA-C-restricted CMV-specific TCR beta clonotypes, and the single most frequent clonotype in two of eight donors was supplied by these HLA-C-restricted clonotypes. In both this cohort and an independent approximately 350-donor cohort, the cumulative frequency of public TCR beta family members distinguished carriers of CMV infection plus the relevant HLA type.

These reads were obtained on an Illumina HiSeq 1500. The public reads were reprocessed in TCRdb via fastp at Q25 and MiXCR, keeping in-frame beta chains. CDR3 protein sequences are deduplicated, and each keeps its most common genes and DNA. The sample table contains about 68,000 distinct CDR3 sequences; only one count was recorded for 20% to 25% of them. Together, the top ten hold 65% to 85% of the sample. Here the chain combines TRBV7-8 and TRBJ2-1, with the D segment possibly TRBD1 or TRBD2, each aligning over 5 bases. The TCR comes from a human donor in good health (CMV status not recorded). Some clones in this sample may be carry-over from other donors' samples. The specimen sequenced was PBMCs, sequenced either directly or after in vitro stimulation (not recorded which). The DNA is as follows: TGTGCCAGCAGGGGGGAGAGCTCCTACAATGAGCAGTTCTTC. Translated, this gives CASRGESSYNEQFF.